This TCR beta chain was observed in a study of blood T cell repertoires in COVID-19. About the research overall: Collection of acute and convalescent COVID-19 samples took place in the United States, Italy and Spain.

CDR1 and CDR2 from the germline V gene are SGHTA and FQGNSA. V was pared by 2 bases and J by 0 bases, with 3 bases of the junction left unmatched. The CDR3 consists of 15 residues. Methods used by the authors: It was from reference gene primer amplification that nucleated cell counts were estimated. The repertoire was sequenced with immunoSEQ multiplex PCR; TCRdb's copy has only in-frame clones and lacks some. V, J and clone size were drawn from that table, and D and trimming were deduced from the DNA. The profile shows some 47,000 clones, about 90% of them singletons. This receptor was taken from a woman of 80 years or more in a cohort sampled during active or convalescent COVID-19. The rearrangement uses TRBV7-2 and TRBJ1-1; 7 bases line up with TRBD1. Sequenced material: peripheral blood. The CDR3 is CASSLRDSLNTEAFF. The CDR3 DNA follows: TGTGCCAGCAGCTTAAGGGACAGTCTGAACACTGAAGCTTTCTTT.